Below are 30 T cell receptor beta chains sequenced from a single sample in a study of identical twins. TCRdb re-analysed the 5' RACE reads in MiXCR, keeping a single row per CDR3 protein. The repertoire includes nearly 250,000 distinct CDR3 sequences, about 7% of them detected once, and roughly 3.6% sits in the top ten. This same sample was also taken into another study, of yellow fever vaccine responses in identical twins.

Sequences were obtained from memory (CD45RO+) T cells sorted from blood. These receptors were obtained from a woman between 18 and 29 years old in good health.

This clonotype was found a few times. The V and J genes are TRBV20-1 and TRBJ1-1; 7 bases fit TRBD1. CDR1 DFQATT and CDR2 SNEGSKA come from the germline V gene (reference sequence). Trimming at V came to 6 bases and at J to 7 bases, leaving 14 bases not matched to a gene. The length of the CDR3 is 14 residues. CDR3 in amino acids: CSAATGQRTSEAFF. Here the CDR3 DNA reads TGCAGTGCGGCAACGGGACAGCGGACAAGTGAAGCTTTCTTT.

This clonotype has at least ten counts. The genes are TRBV10-1 and TRBJ2-3, with D unclear. V lost 0 bases to trimming and J lost 3 bases, with 7 bases between them. The germline V gene has CDR1 WNHNN and CDR2 SYGVQD (reference sequence). This CDR3 spans 14 amino acids. CDR3 DNA: TGCGCCAGCAGTGAGTCCACGATGACAGATACGCAGTATTTT. Translation: CASSESTMTDTQYF.

The chain has TRBV14 and TRBJ2-1; 9 bases are shared with TRBD2. The CDR3 is 15 residues long. V shed 3 bases and J 7 bases; nucleotides not matched to a gene: 7. CDR1 and CDR2 (germline): SGHDN, FVKESK. The CDR3 loop reads CASSHSGRGGNEQFF. Here the CDR3 DNA reads TGTGCCAGCAGCCATAGCGGGAGAGGTGGGAATGAGCAGTTCTTC. Variable domain in full (rest from reference TRBV14 and TRBJ2-1): EAGVTQFPSHSVIEKGQTVTLRCDPISGHDNLYWYRRVMGKEIKFLLHFVKESKQDESGMPNNRFLAERTGGTYSTLKVQPAELEDSGVYFCASSHSGRGGNEQFFGPGTRLTVL.

This clonotype was seen more than once but under ten times. The DNA for the CDR3 is TGCGCCAGCAGCTTGGAGGCCCAGAACACTGAAGCTTTCTTT. Translating gives CASSLEAQNTEAFF. The rearrangement joins TRBV5-1 to TRBJ1-1, with no clear D. V lost 0 bases and J lost 1, with 7 bases in between. Germline CDR1 reads SGHRS; CDR2 reads YFSETQ. CDR3 length: 14 amino acids. The entire variable domain, with the rest obtained from reference TRBV5-1 and TRBJ1-1, is as follows: KAGVTQTPRYLIKTRGQQVTLSCSPISGHRSVSWYQQTPGQGLQFLFEYFSETQRNKGNFPGRFSGRQFSNSRSEMNVSTLELGDSALYLCASSLEAQNTEAFFGQGTRLTVV.

This clonotype was picked up many times. The rearrangement links TRBV12-3 or TRBV12-4 to TRBJ2-1, with D perhaps TRBD1 or TRBD2 (5 bases each). Trimming cost V 3 bases and J 9 bases, with 9 bases left between them. The CDR3 covers 12 residues. CDR3 coding DNA: TGTGCCAGCAGTTTCGGGGACGGTGAGCAGTTCTTC. It translates to CASSFGDGEQFF.

The chain employs TRBV5-1 and TRBJ2-2; D call uncertain. There are 13 residues in the CDR3. Germline values: CDR1 SGHRS, CDR2 YFSETQ. Trimming took off 3 bases at V and 7 bases at J, with 10 bases between the two ends. CDR3 nucleotides: TGCGCCAGCAGCTCCGTCCTCAACGGGGAGCTGTTTTTT. This codes for CASSSVLNGELFF.

The table lists this clonotype with many counts. The rearrangement links TRBV3-1 to TRBJ1-1; D not certain. Germline V gene lookup returns CDR1 LGHDT and CDR2 YNNKEL (reference sequence). CDR3 size: 13 residues. V was cut by 6 bases and J by 1 base, with 9 bases left in between. In DNA form, the CDR3 reads TGTGCCAGCAGTCCAACACAGAACACTGAAGCTTTCTTT. Amino acid sequence: CASSPTQNTEAFF.

This clonotype appeared many times. The J gene is TRBJ2-1, the V gene TRBV10-3; 9 bases fit TRBD1. Germline CDR1 ENHRY, CDR2 SYGVKD. Trimming removed 10 bases from V and 2 bases from J; junction bases left unmatched: 9. The CDR3 is made up of 15 amino acids. In DNA, the CDR3 is TGTGCCACCAACCCGGGACAGGGCCCCTACAATGAGCAGTTCTTC. Its translation is CATNPGQGPYNEQFF.

The gene calls are TRBV10-3 and TRBJ1-1; D is ambiguous. Germline CDR1 ENHRY, CDR2 SYGVKD. This CDR3 spans 12 amino acids. V was clipped by 0 bases and J by 5 bases, with 4 bases between them. The CDR3 sequence is CAISESSTEAFF. The CDR3 bases are TGTGCCATCAGTGAGTCCAGTACTGAAGCTTTCTTT.

The rearrangement uses TRBV14 and TRBJ2-5, with D unresolved. CDR3 length: 15 amino acids. The germline V and J ends were trimmed by 3 bases and 2 bases, with 13 bases remaining between them. Germline assignment: CDR1 SGHDN and CDR2 FVKESK. The CDR3 nucleotides read TGTGCCAGCAGCCACCCGGGCCGGTTACAAGAGACCCAGTACTTC. Translating it yields CASSHPGRLQETQYF.

The V and J genes are TRBV7-7 and TRBJ2-1, with 8 bases matching TRBD1. The V gene end was trimmed by 5 bases and the J gene end by 6 bases; junction bases not matched to a gene: 9. Germline-derived CDR1 and CDR2 are SSHAT and FNYEAQ (reference sequence). The CDR3 runs 15 residues. CDR3 DNA: TGTGCCAGCAGCGTCGGGACAGGAAGAGTCAATGAGCAGTTCTTC. Translating gives CASSVGTGRVNEQFF.

This clonotype showed up many times. This chain connects TRBV20-1 to TRBJ2-7; D is unclear. The CDR3 has 12 residues. The V end was cut by 3 bases, the J end by 2 bases, with 8 bases between. Germline CDR1 is DFQATT and CDR2 is SNEGSKA (reference sequence). CDR3 DNA: TGCAGTGCTAGTTCGCCAACCTACGAGCAGTACTTC. This sequence encodes CSASSPTYEQYF.

As DNA, the CDR3 is TGTGCCATCAGTGAGACAGCTCAAGAGACCCAGTACTTC. Residues: CAISETAQETQYF. The rearrangement joins TRBV10-3 to TRBJ2-5; D is ambiguous. Germline values: CDR1 ENHRY, CDR2 SYGVKD. With 2 bases removed from V and 2 bases from J, the gap between germline ends came to 6 bases. CDR3 length equals 13 residues.

The chain couples TRBV15 to TRBJ2-6; 7 bases align to TRBD1. CDR1 and CDR2 (germline): LNHNV, YYDKDF (reference sequence). V lost 5 bases, J lost 1 base, and 2 bases stayed unmatched. This CDR3 is built from 15 residues. The CDR3 here is CATSYRGSGANVLTF. The CDR3 DNA reads TGTGCCACCAGCTACAGGGGTTCTGGGGCCAACGTCCTGACTTTC.

This clonotype has at least ten counts. This chain uses TRBV5-1 with TRBJ2-3, with 11 positions matching TRBD2. Germline CDR1 reads SGHRS; CDR2 reads YFSETQ. This CDR3 is built from 16 residues. Germline trimming cut 4 bases from V and 2 bases from J; bases unmatched to any gene: 6. DNA of the CDR3: TGCGCCAGCAGCCCCAAACTAGCGGGGGCCACAGATACGCAGTATTTT. Its protein product is CASSPKLAGATDTQYF.

In nucleotides, the CDR3 is TGTGCCAGCAGGCGCACAGGCTTCAACTCTGGAAACACCATATATTTT. Translation gives CASRRTGFNSGNTIYF. The gene calls are TRBV6-1 and TRBJ1-3, with D possibly matching TRBD1 (5 bases). The germline V and J ends were trimmed by 6 bases and 0 bases, with 15 bases remaining between them. The length of the CDR3 is 16 residues. Per germline, CDR1 MNHNS and CDR2 SASEGT.

This clonotype was observed many times. V gene TRBV27 combines with J gene TRBJ1-2; weak D call: TRBD1 (6 bases). The CDR3 contains 14 residues. The germline gives CDR1 MNHEY, CDR2 SMNVEV (reference sequence). V lost 7 bases, J lost 6 bases, and 18 bases lay in between. CDR3 loop: CASKRYRDIDGYTF. CDR3 nucleotide sequence: TGTGCCAGCAAAAGATACCGGGACATCGATGGCTACACCTTC.

This chain uses TRBV7-6 with TRBJ1-1; TRBD1 matches at 7 bases. The length of the CDR3 is 14 residues. V lost 5 bases and J lost 1; bases outside the gene matches: 4. Germline V gene sequence: CDR1 SGHVS, CDR2 FNYEAQ. The CDR3 is CASSKGATNTEAFF. The CDR3 DNA sequence: TGTGCCAGCAGCAAGGGGGCCACGAACACTGAAGCTTTCTTT.

In this sample, this clonotype turned up many times. This chain connects TRBV20-1 to TRBJ1-2; no definite D call. Germline values: CDR1 DFQATT, CDR2 SNEGSKA (reference sequence). V was pared by 0 bases and J by 2 bases, with 16 bases between. This CDR3 has 16 amino acids. The CDR3 reads CSARDMSRGNNYGYTF. The CDR3 DNA reads as TGCAGTGCTAGAGATATGAGTCGGGGTAACAACTATGGCTACACCTTC.

This clonotype was recorded a few times. The genes are TRBV20-1 and TRBJ2-5; 10 bases map to TRBD2. V shed 3 bases and J 0 bases; nucleotides not matched to a gene: 10. The CDR3 is made up of 17 amino acids. In germline, CDR1 is DFQATT, CDR2 SNEGSKA (reference sequence). Here the CDR3 reads CSASSASGSYHQETQYF. CDR3 in DNA: TGCAGTGCTAGTTCGGCTAGCGGGAGCTACCACCAAGAGACCCAGTACTTC.

This clonotype was observed at least ten times. The chain carries TRBV5-1 and TRBJ2-3; TRBD2 matches 14 bases. Germline V gene sequence: CDR1 SGHRS, CDR2 YFSETQ. Trimming took 4 bases from V and 3 from J; bases not matched to a gene: 4. The CDR3 is made up of 16 amino acids. The CDR3 bases are TGCGCCAGCAGCAGCGGGACTAGCGGGAGAACAGATACGCAGTATTTT. Its protein product is CASSSGTSGRTDTQYF.

This clonotype was recorded at least ten times. CDR3 loop: CAISDDRGRSSGANVLTF. In nucleotides, the CDR3 is TGTGCCATCAGTGATGACAGGGGCCGGAGCTCTGGGGCCAACGTCCTGACTTTC. This chain links TRBV10-3 with TRBJ2-6; 8 positions agree with TRBD1. Germline loops: CDR1 ENHRY, CDR2 SYGVKD. This CDR3 region has 18 residues. The V and J ends lost 3 bases and 0 bases, in that order; junction bases with no gene match: 7.

This clonotype was counted many times. V usage is TRBV7-2 and J usage is TRBJ2-4, with D tentatively TRBD1 (6 bases). This CDR3 contains 16 residues. The germline V gene has CDR1 SGHTA and CDR2 FQGNSA. Between the trimmed V and J ends, which lost 7 bases and 0 bases, there was a span of 16 bases. CDR3 DNA sequence: TGTGCCAGCAACCACAGGGACCCCCTAGCCAAAAACATTCAGTACTTC. Amino acids: CASNHRDPLAKNIQYF.

This clonotype was picked up many times. The V call is TRBV12-3 or TRBV12-4, the J call TRBJ2-7; D might be TRBD1 (5 bases). V dropped 3 bases and J dropped 3 bases, with 12 bases sitting between them. This CDR3 has 14 amino acids. The CDR3 spells CASSFSRQSYEQYF. As DNA, the CDR3 is TGTGCCAGCAGTTTTTCCCGACAGAGCTACGAGCAGTACTTC.

This clonotype was counted at least ten times. The chain combines TRBV20-1 with TRBJ2-5; D may be TRBD2 (6 bases). Germline lookup yields CDR1 DFQATT and CDR2 SNEGSKA (reference sequence). V gave up 4 bases and J gave up 5 bases, with 20 bases separating them. The CDR3 is 15 residues long. The CDR3 loop is CSAKIIAEPLETQYF. The DNA for the CDR3 is TGCAGTGCTAAGATAATAGCGGAACCGTTGGAGACCCAGTACTTC.

V gene TRBV11-2 combines with J gene TRBJ2-5, with 7 positions matching TRBD1. With V trimmed by 5 bases and J by 6 bases, 6 bases remained unmatched. Germline values: CDR1 SGHAT, CDR2 FQNNGV. CDR3 length: 13 residues. This chain's CDR3 is CASSTRDSQTQYF. The CDR3 DNA sequence: TGTGCCAGCAGCACCCGGGACAGCCAGACCCAGTACTTC. The full variable domain, rest sourced from reference TRBV11-2 and TRBJ2-5, is EAGVAQSPRYKIIEKRQSVAFWCNPISGHATLYWYQQILGQGPKLLIQFQNNGVVDDSQLPKDRFSAERLKGVDSTLKIQPAKLEDSAVYLCASSTRDSQTQYFGPGTRLLVL.

This clonotype was seen ten or more times. The rearrangement uses TRBV19 and TRBJ2-3, with 10 bases matching TRBD1. Germline V lookup: CDR1 LNHDA, CDR2 SQIVND (reference sequence). The ends lost 6 bases at V and 3 bases at J; junction bases unmatched: 9. The CDR3 is made up of 16 amino acids. CDR3 region: CASSLGQGRLTDTQYF. CDR3 DNA: TGTGCCAGTAGCCTGGGACAGGGGAGGCTTACAGATACGCAGTATTTT.

The table lists this clonotype with many counts. The CDR3 region has the DNA TGTGCCAGCAGTCTACAACAGGTAGCATGGACTAGCGGGAGGGCCTTTAATGAGCAGTTCTTC. Protein: CASSLQQVAWTSGRAFNEQFF. J is TRBJ2-1 and V is TRBV6-2 or TRBV6-3; 15 positions agree with TRBD2. The CDR3 extends over 21 amino acids. Germline trimming cut 5 bases from V and 7 bases from J; bases unmatched to any gene: 21. Germline V gene lookup returns CDR1 MNHEY and CDR2 SVGEGT.

This clonotype was counted many times. The chain couples TRBV20-1 to TRBJ1-4, with TRBD1 identical over 9 bases. The CDR3 totals 13 residues. V lost 6 bases, J lost 7 bases, and 6 bases stayed unmatched. Germline CDR1 is DFQATT and CDR2 is SNEGSKA (reference sequence). CDR3 nucleotides: TGCAGTGCCCGGGACAGGGTTTTTGAAAAACTGTTTTTT. Amino acids: CSARDRVFEKLFF.

This clonotype was seen repeatedly, ten times or more. This chain connects TRBV4-1 to TRBJ1-2; D gene unclear. V was clipped by 0 bases and J by 0 bases, with 11 bases between them. Germline V gives CDR1 MGHRA, CDR2 YSYEKL. The CDR3 covers 16 residues. DNA for the CDR3: TGCGCCAGCAGCCAAGATCTCACAGTTTCTAACTATGGCTACACCTTC. This translates into CASSQDLTVSNYGYTF.